This TCR beta chain appears in the sequencing data of a study of T cells in Graves' hyperthyroidism and ophthalmopathy. This clonotype was picked up many times. Its antigen is undetermined. There are 13 residues in the CDR3. The trim removed 5 bases at V and 10 bases at J, leaving 6 bases unmatched. RNA transcripts were the template for amplifying TCR beta CDR3 regions. Researchers ran a first-round RT-PCR on the TCR CDR3 using the HTBI primer set. TCRdb re-derived calls from the multiplex PCR reads in MiXCR, one entry per CDR3 protein. The repertoire holds 400,000 to 500,000 distinct CDR3 sequences, with about an eighth as singletons. Study-level points and caveats: Within blood appeared most thyroid clonotypes that had expanded above 0.001.

This chain joins TRBV12-3 or TRBV12-4 and TRBJ2-1; 9 positions agree with TRBD2. This clonotype was obtained from a woman aged 18-30 years with Graves' hyperthyroidism. The source material was blood. CDR3: CASSPGLAIEQFF. DNA for the CDR3: TGTGCCAGCAGTCCGGGACTAGCTATCGAGCAGTTCTTC.